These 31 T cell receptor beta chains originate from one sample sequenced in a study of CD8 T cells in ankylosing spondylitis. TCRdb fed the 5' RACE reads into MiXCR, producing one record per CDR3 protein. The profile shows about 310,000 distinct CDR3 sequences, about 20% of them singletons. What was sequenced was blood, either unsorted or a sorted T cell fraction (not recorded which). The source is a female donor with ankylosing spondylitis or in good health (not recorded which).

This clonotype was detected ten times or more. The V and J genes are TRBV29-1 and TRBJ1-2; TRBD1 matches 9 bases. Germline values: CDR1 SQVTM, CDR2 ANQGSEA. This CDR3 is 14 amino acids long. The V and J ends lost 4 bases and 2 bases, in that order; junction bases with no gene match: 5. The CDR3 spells CSVGTGEGNYGYTF. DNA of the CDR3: TGCAGCGTTGGGACAGGGGAGGGCAACTATGGCTACACCTTC.

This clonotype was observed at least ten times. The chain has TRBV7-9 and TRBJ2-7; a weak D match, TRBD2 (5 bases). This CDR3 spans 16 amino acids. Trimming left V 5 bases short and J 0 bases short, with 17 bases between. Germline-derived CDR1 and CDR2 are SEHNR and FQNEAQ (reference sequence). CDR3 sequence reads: CASSLTNGVSSYEQYF. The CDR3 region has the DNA TGTGCCAGCAGCCTCACCAACGGGGTAAGCTCCTACGAGCAGTACTTC.

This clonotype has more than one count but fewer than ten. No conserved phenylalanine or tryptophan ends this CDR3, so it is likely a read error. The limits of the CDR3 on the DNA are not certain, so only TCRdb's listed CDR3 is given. Here the CDR3 reads CASSSGTSRLQV. The gene calls are TRBV12-3 or TRBV12-4 and TRBJ2-1; TRBD2 was called by the table and not checked on the DNA. The CDR3 length equals 12 residues, ends included.

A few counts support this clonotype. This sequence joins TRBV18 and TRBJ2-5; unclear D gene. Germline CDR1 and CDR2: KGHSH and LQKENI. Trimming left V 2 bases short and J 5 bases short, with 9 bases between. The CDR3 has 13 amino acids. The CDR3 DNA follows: TGTGCCAGCTCACCAGGGAACCGTGAGACCCAGTACTTC. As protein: CASSPGNRETQYF.

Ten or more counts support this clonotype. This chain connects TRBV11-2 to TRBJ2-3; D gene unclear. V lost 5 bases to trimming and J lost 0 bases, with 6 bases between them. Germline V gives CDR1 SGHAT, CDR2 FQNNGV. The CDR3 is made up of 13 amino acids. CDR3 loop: CASSLPSTDTQYF. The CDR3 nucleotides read TGTGCCAGCAGCCTCCCTAGCACAGATACGCAGTATTTT.

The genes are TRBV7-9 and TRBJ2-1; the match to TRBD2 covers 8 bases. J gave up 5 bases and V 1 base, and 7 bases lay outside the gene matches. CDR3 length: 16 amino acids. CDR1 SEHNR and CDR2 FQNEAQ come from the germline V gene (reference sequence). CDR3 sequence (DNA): TGTGCCAGCAGCTTAGGGGGCGGGAGGACTGACAATGAGCAGTTCTTC. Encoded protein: CASSLGGGRTDNEQFF.

The CDR3 sequence: CASSPLQGYNEQFF. DNA of the CDR3: TGTGCCAGCAGCCCCCTACAGGGTTACAATGAGCAGTTCTTC. This chain connects TRBV7-6 to TRBJ2-1, with D tentatively TRBD1 (6 bases). Between the trimmed V and J ends, which lost 5 bases and 4 bases, there was a span of 12 bases. The germline V gene encodes CDR1 SGHVS and CDR2 FNYEAQ. This CDR3 has 14 residues.

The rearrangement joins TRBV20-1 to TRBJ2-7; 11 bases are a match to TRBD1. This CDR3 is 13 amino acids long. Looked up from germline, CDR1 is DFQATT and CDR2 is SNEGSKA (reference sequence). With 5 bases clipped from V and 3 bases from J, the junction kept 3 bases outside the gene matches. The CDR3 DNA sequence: TGCAGTGCTGCCGGGACAGGGGGCTACGAGCAGTACTTC. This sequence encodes CSAAGTGGYEQYF.

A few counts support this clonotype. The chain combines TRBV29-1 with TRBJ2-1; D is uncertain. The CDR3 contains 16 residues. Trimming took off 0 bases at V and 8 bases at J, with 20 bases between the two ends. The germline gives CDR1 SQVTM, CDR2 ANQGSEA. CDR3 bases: TGCAGCGTTGAAGATCCCTTACGGAGACGTCTCTATGAGCAGTTCTTC. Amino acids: CSVEDPLRRRLYEQFF.

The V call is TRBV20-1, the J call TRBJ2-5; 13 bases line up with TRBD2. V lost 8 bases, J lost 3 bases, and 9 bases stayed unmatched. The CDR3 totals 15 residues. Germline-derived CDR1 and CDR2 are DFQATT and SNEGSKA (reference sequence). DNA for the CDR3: TGCAGTTGGACTAGCGGGAGAGGGGCGGAAGAGACCCAGTACTTC. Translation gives CSWTSGRGAEETQYF.

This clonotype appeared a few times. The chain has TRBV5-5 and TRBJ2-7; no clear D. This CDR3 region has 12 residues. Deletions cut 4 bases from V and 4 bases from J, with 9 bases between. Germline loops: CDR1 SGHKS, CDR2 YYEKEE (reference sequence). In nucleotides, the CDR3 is TGTGCCAGCAGCGTTGAGCGTTACGAGCAGTACTTC. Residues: CASSVERYEQYF.

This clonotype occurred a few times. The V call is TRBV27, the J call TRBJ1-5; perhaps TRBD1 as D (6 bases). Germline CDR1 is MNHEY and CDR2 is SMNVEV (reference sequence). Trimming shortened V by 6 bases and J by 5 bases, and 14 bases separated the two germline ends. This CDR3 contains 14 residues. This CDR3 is CASSFYREDQPQHF. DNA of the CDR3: TGTGCCAGCAGCTTCTACAGGGAGGATCAGCCCCAGCATTTT.

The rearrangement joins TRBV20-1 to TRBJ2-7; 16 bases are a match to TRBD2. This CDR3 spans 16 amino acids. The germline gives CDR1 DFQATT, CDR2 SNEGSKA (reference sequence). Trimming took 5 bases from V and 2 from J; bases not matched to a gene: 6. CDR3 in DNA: TGCAGTGCTGTAAGGGGGACTAGCGGGAGGGCCTACGAGCAGTACTTC. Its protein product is CSAVRGTSGRAYEQYF.

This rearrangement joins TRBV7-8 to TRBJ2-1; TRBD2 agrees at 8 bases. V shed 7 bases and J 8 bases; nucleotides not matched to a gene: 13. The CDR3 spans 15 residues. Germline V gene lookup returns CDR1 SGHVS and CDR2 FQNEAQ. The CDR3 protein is CASTSFSGARDEQFF. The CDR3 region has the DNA TGTGCCAGCACTAGCTTTAGCGGGGCTAGGGATGAGCAGTTCTTC.

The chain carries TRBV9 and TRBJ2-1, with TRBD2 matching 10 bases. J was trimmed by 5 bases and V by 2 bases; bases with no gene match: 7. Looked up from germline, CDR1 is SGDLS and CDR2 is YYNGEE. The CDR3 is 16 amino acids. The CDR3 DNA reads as TGTGCCAGCAGCGTCCAGACTACTAGCGGGAACAATGAGCAGTTCTTC. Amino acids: CASSVQTTSGNNEQFF.

The CDR3 bases are TGTGCCAGCAGCTTGGGCCAGAGAGTTTACGAGCAGTACTTC. Its translation: CASSLGQRVYEQYF. This chain joins TRBV7-8 and TRBJ2-7; the D is unclear. This CDR3 has 14 residues. Trimming shortened V by 3 bases and J by 4 bases, and 13 bases separated the two germline ends. CDR1 is SGHVS, CDR2 FQNEAQ, per germline.

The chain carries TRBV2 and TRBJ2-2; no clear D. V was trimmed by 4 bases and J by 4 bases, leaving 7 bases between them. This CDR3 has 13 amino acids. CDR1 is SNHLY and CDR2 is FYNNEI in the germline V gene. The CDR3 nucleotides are TGTGCCAGCAGTGTCCCTCGCACCGGGGAGCTGTTTTTT. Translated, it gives CASSVPRTGELFF.

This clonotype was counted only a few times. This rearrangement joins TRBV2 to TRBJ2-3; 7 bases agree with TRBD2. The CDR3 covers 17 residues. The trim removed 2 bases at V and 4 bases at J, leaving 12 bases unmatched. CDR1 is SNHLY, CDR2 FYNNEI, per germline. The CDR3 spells CASSERRGLGVPDTQYF. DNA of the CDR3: TGTGCCAGCAGTGAAAGGAGAGGACTAGGAGTTCCAGATACGCAGTATTTT.

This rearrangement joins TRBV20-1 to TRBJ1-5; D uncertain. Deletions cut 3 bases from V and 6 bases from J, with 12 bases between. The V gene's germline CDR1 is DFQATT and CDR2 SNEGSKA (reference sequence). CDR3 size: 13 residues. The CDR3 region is CSASRAGSQPQHF. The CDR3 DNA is TGCAGTGCTAGCCGGGCAGGATCTCAGCCCCAGCATTTT.

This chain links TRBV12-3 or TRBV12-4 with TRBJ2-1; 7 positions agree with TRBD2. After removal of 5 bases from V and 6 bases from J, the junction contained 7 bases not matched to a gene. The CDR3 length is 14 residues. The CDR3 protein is CASSLATSPNEQFF. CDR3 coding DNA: TGTGCCAGCAGTCTGGCGACTAGCCCCAATGAGCAGTTCTTC.

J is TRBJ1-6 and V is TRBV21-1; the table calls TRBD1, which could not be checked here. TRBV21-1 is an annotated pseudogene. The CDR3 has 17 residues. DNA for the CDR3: TGTGCCAGCAGCAAAGGGGGCTTTAGCTCCTATAATTCACCCCTCCACTTT. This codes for CASSKGGFSSYNSPLHF.

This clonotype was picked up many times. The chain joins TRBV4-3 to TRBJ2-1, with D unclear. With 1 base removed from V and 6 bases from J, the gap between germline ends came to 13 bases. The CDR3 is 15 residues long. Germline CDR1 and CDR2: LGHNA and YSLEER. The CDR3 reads CASSQVSLPGNEQFF. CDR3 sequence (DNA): TGCGCCAGCAGCCAAGTGTCCCTCCCAGGCAATGAGCAGTTCTTC.

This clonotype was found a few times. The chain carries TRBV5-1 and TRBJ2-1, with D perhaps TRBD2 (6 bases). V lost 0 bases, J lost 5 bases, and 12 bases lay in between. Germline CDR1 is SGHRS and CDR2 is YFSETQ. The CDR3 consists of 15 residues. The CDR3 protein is CASSLASGPNNEQFF. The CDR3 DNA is TGCGCCAGCAGCTTGGCAAGCGGGCCGAACAATGAGCAGTTCTTC.

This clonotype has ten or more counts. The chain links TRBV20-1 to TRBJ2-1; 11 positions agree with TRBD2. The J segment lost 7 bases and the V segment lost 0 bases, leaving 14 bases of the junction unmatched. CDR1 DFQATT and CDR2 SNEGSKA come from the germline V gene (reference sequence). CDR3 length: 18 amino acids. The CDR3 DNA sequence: TGCAGTGCTAGAGATTCATCTCTCGGGACTAGCGGCCAAAATGAGCAGTTCTTC. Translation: CSARDSSLGTSGQNEQFF.

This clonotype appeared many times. Here the CDR3 DNA reads TGCAGCGTTGGGCGGTCCACCTACGAGCAGTACTTC. It translates to CSVGRSTYEQYF. The chain joins TRBV29-1 to TRBJ2-7; D is ambiguous. Germline V gene sequence: CDR1 SQVTM, CDR2 ANQGSEA. Trimming cost V 4 bases and J 2 bases, with 9 bases left between them. CDR3 length: 12 residues.

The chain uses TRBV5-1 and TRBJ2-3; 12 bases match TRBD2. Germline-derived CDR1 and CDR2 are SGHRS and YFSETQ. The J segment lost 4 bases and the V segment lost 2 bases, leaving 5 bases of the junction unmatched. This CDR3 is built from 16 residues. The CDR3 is CASSFRLAGASDTQYF. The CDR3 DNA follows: TGCGCCAGCAGCTTTCGACTAGCGGGAGCCTCAGATACGCAGTATTTT.

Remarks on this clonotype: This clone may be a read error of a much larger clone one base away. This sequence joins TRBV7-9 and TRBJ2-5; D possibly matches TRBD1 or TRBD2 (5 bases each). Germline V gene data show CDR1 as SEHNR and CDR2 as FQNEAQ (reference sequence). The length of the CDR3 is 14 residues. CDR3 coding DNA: TGTGCCAGCACCTCGTTCCGGGACGAAGAGACCAAGTACTTC. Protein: CASTSFRDEETKYF. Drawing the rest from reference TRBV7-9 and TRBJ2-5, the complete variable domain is DTGVSQNPRHKITKRGQNVTFRCDPISEHNRLYWYRQTLGQGPEFLTYFQNEAQLEKSRLLSDRFSAERPKGSFSTLEIQRTEQGDSAMYLCASTSFRDEETKYFGPGTRLLVL.

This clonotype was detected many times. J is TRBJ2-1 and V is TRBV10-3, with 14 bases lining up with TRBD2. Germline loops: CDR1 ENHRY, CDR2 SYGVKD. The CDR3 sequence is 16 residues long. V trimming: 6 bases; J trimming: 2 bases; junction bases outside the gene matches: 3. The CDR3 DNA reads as TGTGCCATCAGGGGGACTAGCGGGAGAACCTACAATGAGCAGTTCTTC. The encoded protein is CAIRGTSGRTYNEQFF.

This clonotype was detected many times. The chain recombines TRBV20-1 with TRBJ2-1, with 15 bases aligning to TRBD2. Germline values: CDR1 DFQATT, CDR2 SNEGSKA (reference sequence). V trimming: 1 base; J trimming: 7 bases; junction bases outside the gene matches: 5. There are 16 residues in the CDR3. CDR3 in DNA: TGCAGTGCTAGAGGTTGGGGACTAGCGGGAGGAAATGAGCAGTTCTTC. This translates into CSARGWGLAGGNEQFF.

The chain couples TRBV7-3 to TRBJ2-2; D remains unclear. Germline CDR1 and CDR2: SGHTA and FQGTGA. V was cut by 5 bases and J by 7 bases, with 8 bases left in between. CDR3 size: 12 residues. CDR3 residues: CASSPPGGELFF. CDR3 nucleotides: TGTGCCAGCAGCCCTCCCGGCGGGGAGCTGTTTTTT. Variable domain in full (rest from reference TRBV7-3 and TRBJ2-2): GAGVSQTPSNKVTEKGKYVELRCDPISGHTALYWYRQSLGQGPEFLIYFQGTGAADDSGLPNDRFFAVRPEGSVSTLKIQRTERGDSAVYLCASSPPGGELFFGEGSRLTVL.

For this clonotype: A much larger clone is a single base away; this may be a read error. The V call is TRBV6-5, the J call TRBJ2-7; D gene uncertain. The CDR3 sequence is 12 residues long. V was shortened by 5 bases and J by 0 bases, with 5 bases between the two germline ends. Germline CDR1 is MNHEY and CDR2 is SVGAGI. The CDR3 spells CASSQSSYEQYF. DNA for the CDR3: TGTGCCAGCAGTCAAAGCTCCTACGAGCAGTACTTC.